The next 4 T cell receptor beta chains were all read from a single sample in a study of vaccination and CD4 T cells after COVID-19. Indicated treatment: approximately nine-day PBMC culture with coronavirus spike peptide pools or control peptides (ViraFEST assay). Ahead of the COVID-19 pandemic (2011-2018), the CD4+ T cells of the unexposed donor were collected. Sequencing of cultured CD4+ T cell DNA used the Oncomine TCR Beta short-read assay. Using the QIAamp micro DNA kit, genomic DNA was extracted from the CD4+ T cells that had been cultured. Each CDR3 protein gets one entry after TCRdb re-called the PCR reads with MiXCR. The table lists over 9,000 distinct CDR3 sequences, 25% to 30% of them singletons, with 10% to 15% in the top ten. For these receptors, no antigen is known. The sample consisted of CD4+ T cells from blood, cultured in vitro. All receptors derive from a human donor in good health.

This clonotype has a handful of counts. The chain combines TRBV6-1 with TRBJ2-7, with D perhaps TRBD1 (5 bases). This CDR3 has 15 amino acids. Germline CDR1 and CDR2: MNHNS and SASEGT. Trimming removed 6 bases at V and 8 bases at J, with 23 bases between. CDR3 sequence (DNA): TGTGCCAGCAGCCTAATAAGGACACCGGTCGGGCAGCAGTACTTC. The encoded protein is CASSLIRTPVGQQYF.

This clonotype was seen only a few times. The chain employs TRBV7-2 and TRBJ1-6; 8 bases agree with TRBD1. Germline lookup yields CDR1 SGHTA and CDR2 FQGNSA. V lost 5 bases and J lost 10; bases outside the gene matches: 4. This CDR3 contains 13 residues. CDR3 loop: CASSQDRGSPLHF. CDR3 DNA sequence: TGTGCCAGCAGCCAAGACAGGGGATCACCCCTCCACTTT.

The chain couples TRBV5-1 to TRBJ1-1; D may be TRBD1 (5 bases). Germline CDR1 reads SGHRS; CDR2 reads YFSETQ. The V and J ends lost 0 bases and 10 bases respectively, with 16 bases between them. The length of the CDR3 is 14 residues. Here the CDR3 DNA reads TGCGCCAGCAGCTTGGAAGGGGTGGGGCAGGGAGCTTTCTTT. This sequence encodes CASSLEGVGQGAFF.

This chain uses TRBV7-8 with TRBJ2-7, with TRBD2 identical over 9 bases. Looked up from germline, CDR1 is SGHVS and CDR2 is FQNEAQ. Trimming cost V 7 bases and J 6 bases; bases outside gene matches: 7. The CDR3 extends over 13 amino acids. The DNA for the CDR3 is TGTGCCAGCACCTTGGGACTAGCCTCCGAGCAGTACTTC. Translation gives CASTLGLASEQYF.